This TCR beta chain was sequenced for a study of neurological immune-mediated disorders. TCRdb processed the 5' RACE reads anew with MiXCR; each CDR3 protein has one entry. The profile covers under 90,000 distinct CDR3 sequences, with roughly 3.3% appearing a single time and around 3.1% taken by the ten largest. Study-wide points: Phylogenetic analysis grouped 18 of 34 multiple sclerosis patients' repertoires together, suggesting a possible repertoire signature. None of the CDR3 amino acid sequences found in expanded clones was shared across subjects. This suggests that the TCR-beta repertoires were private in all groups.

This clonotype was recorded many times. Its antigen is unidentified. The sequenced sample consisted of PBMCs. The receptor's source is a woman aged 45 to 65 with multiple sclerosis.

For the CDR3, the DNA is TGCAGTGCTAGAGTTATGGTGACGGAGCAGTTCTTC. Amino acid sequence: CSARVMVTEQFF. The V and J genes are TRBV20-1 and TRBJ2-1; no definite D call. The CDR3 has 12 amino acids. Germline loops: CDR1 DFQATT, CDR2 SNEGSKA (reference sequence). V lost 1 base to trimming and J lost 10 bases, with 11 bases between them.